These 32 T cell receptor beta chains were sequenced from one sample in a study of blood T cell repertoires in COVID-19. Assay: immunoSEQ multiplex PCR; the TCRdb copy retains only in-frame clones and omits some. The top ten clones hold around 5.3% of a sample with more than 60,000 clones, 65% to 85% of them seen once. The sample was peripheral blood. The receptors shown here come from a man aged 55 to 70 with active or convalescent COVID-19.

The chain uses TRBV7-2 and TRBJ1-1; possible D gene TRBD1, 5 bases. There are 14 residues in the CDR3. The germline CDR1 and CDR2 sequences are SGHTA and FQGNSA. Between the trimmed V and J ends, which lost 3 bases and 0 bases, there was a span of 8 bases. CDR3 amino acids: CASSFGALNTEAFF. CDR3 DNA: TGTGCCAGCAGCTTTGGGGCTTTGAACACTGAAGCTTTCTTT.

The chain carries TRBV7-2 and TRBJ1-2; 7 nucleotides match TRBD1. CDR3 length: 16 amino acids. V shed 5 bases, J shed 1 base, and the junction held 10 bases outside the gene matches. Looked up from germline, CDR1 is SGHTA and CDR2 is FQGNSA. CDR3 loop: CASSRNAGGSNYGYTF. The CDR3 DNA follows: TGTGCCAGCAGCCGCAATGCAGGGGGGAGTAACTATGGCTACACCTTC.

The rearrangement links TRBV7-2 to TRBJ2-7, with D possibly being TRBD2 (6 bases). Germline CDR1 SGHTA, CDR2 FQGNSA. The CDR3 runs to 15 residues. Trimming stripped 1 base from V and 0 bases from J, with 10 bases between. The CDR3 sequence: CASSLVPGSSYEQYF. The CDR3 nucleotides read TGTGCCAGCAGCTTAGTCCCCGGGAGCTCCTACGAGCAGTACTTC.

V and J are TRBV3-1 (or the pseudogene TRBV3-2) and TRBJ2-5; D possibly corresponds to TRBD2 (6 bases). This CDR3 is 18 amino acids long. The germline gives CDR1 LGHDT, CDR2 YNNKEL (reference sequence). Trimming removed 0 bases at V and 3 bases at J, with 20 bases between. CDR3 coding DNA: TGTGCCAGCAGCCAAGATCGCTCCTTGAGGGACTGGAAAGAGACCCAGTACTTC. Translated, it gives CASSQDRSLRDWKETQYF.

The chain combines TRBV19 with TRBJ1-2; D is uncertain. V lost 1 base and J 6 bases, leaving 9 bases between the germline ends. The germline gives CDR1 LNHDA, CDR2 SQIVND (reference sequence). There are 13 residues in the CDR3. Here the CDR3 reads CASSIAERDGYTF. Here the CDR3 DNA reads TGTGCCAGTAGTATAGCAGAACGGGATGGCTACACCTTC.

The rearrangement links TRBV11-2 to TRBJ1-3, with D unresolved. This CDR3 is 12 amino acids long. V lost 2 bases, J lost 3 bases, and 2 bases lay in between. Germline V gives CDR1 SGHAT, CDR2 FQNNGV. CDR3 bases: TGTGCCAGCAGCTTATATGGAAACACCATATATTTT. It yields the protein CASSLYGNTIYF.

This clone has a single count. The V gene is TRBV19, the J gene TRBJ1-4, with a tentative D call TRBD1 (6 bases). Germline assignment: CDR1 LNHDA and CDR2 SQIVND (reference sequence). The CDR3 contains 16 residues. Trimming left V 4 bases short and J 3 bases short, with 15 bases between. CDR3 sequence reads: CASSSRTVPPNEKLFF. The CDR3 nucleotides read TGTGCCAGTAGTAGCCGGACAGTCCCTCCTAATGAAAAACTGTTTTTT.

The rearrangement uses TRBV6-5 and TRBJ2-2; D not resolved. Trimming left V 3 bases short and J 1 base short, with 9 bases between. The CDR3 totals 15 residues. CDR1 and CDR2 from the germline V gene are MNHEY and SVGAGI. In nucleotides, the CDR3 is TGTGCCAGCAGTTATAATGGCAGGAACACCGGGGAGCTGTTTTTT. Protein: CASSYNGRNTGELFF.

V usage is TRBV27 and J usage is TRBJ2-7; a possible D gene is TRBD1 (5 bases). V shed 0 bases and J shed 5 bases, with 14 bases lying between them. The CDR3 runs 15 residues. Germline assignment: CDR1 MNHEY and CDR2 SMNVEV (reference sequence). The CDR3 bases are TGTGCCAGCAGTTTATCGGGGCAGGGAAGGAACGAGCAGTACTTC. Protein: CASSLSGQGRNEQYF.

This clone appeared once. The chain links TRBV6-5 to TRBJ1-1; possibly TRBD1 for D (6 bases). The CDR3 is 15 amino acids. Deletions cut 0 bases from V and 10 bases from J, with 18 bases between. Germline V gene sequence: CDR1 MNHEY, CDR2 SVGAGI. The DNA of the CDR3 is TGTGCCAGCAGTTACTCGTCGGGGGGGCCCGGTGTAGCTTTCTTT. This gives the protein CASSYSSGGPGVAFF.

The V call is TRBV7-9, the J call TRBJ1-1; D call uncertain. The CDR3 has 12 residues. Looked up from germline, CDR1 is SEHNR and CDR2 is FQNEAQ (reference sequence). Trimming shortened V by 3 bases and J by 12 bases, and 14 bases separated the two germline ends. This chain's CDR3 is CASSFTETKPFF. The CDR3 DNA is TGTGCCAGCAGCTTCACTGAGACTAAGCCTTTCTTT.

The chain employs TRBV12-2 and TRBJ1-5; TRBD1, the table's D call, lacks a check against the DNA. TRBV12-2 is an annotated pseudogene. The CDR3 consists of 20 residues. CDR3 DNA: TGTGCAAGTCGCTCCGTTACCGGGACAGGGGCGAAGATAAGCAATCAGCCCCAGCATTTT. The encoded protein is CASRSVTGTGAKISNQPQHF.

This clone has a count of ten or more. V usage is TRBV6-1 and J usage is TRBJ1-5, with 8 positions matching TRBD1. The V and J ends lost 2 bases and 6 bases, in that order; junction bases with no gene match: 6. Germline-derived CDR1 and CDR2 are MNHNS and SASEGT. This CDR3 has 15 amino acids. The CDR3 sequence: CASSETGGGSQPQHF. In DNA, the CDR3 is TGTGCCAGCAGTGAAACAGGGGGGGGAAGTCAGCCCCAGCATTTT.

The table lists this clone with a few counts. The rearrangement links TRBV11-1 to TRBJ2-3; perhaps TRBD2 as D (5 bases). Trimming stripped 1 base from V and 0 bases from J, with 8 bases between. Germline CDR1 reads SGHAT; CDR2 reads FQDESV (reference sequence). The CDR3 contains 15 residues. For the CDR3, the DNA is TGTGCCAGCAGCTTAGATTCGGGAAGCACAGATACGCAGTATTTT. This gives the protein CASSLDSGSTDTQYF.

This CDR3 reads CASTASGETQYF. As DNA, the CDR3 is TGTGCCAGCACTGCTAGCGGAGAGACCCAGTACTTC. The gene calls are TRBV2 and TRBJ2-5; 7 bases line up with TRBD2. This CDR3 comprises 12 residues. The V gene end was trimmed by 7 bases and the J gene end by 4 bases; junction bases not matched to a gene: 3. The V gene's germline CDR1 is SNHLY and CDR2 FYNNEI. Full variable domain (outside the CDR3, taken from reference TRBV2 and TRBJ2-5): EPEVTQTPSHQVTQMGQEVILRCVPISNHLYFYWYRQILGQKVEFLVSFYNNEISEKSEIFDDQFSVERPDGSNFTLKIRSTKLEDSAMYFCASTASGETQYFGPGTRLLVL.

The chain has TRBV19 and TRBJ1-1; D gene ambiguous. This CDR3 contains 15 residues. V was pared by 3 bases and J by 0 bases, with 11 bases between. Germline V gives CDR1 LNHDA, CDR2 SQIVND (reference sequence). The CDR3 sequence: CASSIQAGMNTEAFF. The CDR3 coding sequence is TGTGCCAGTAGTATCCAGGCCGGAATGAACACTGAAGCTTTCTTT.

This chain connects TRBV7-2 to TRBJ2-5; 10 bases are shared with TRBD2. The germline V gene has CDR1 SGHTA and CDR2 FQGNSA. With 4 bases clipped from V and 5 bases from J, the junction kept 7 bases outside the gene matches. The CDR3 consists of 15 residues. CDR3 bases: TGTGCCAGCAGCTCAGCGGGGGGGAGGTGGGAGACCCAGTACTTC. Amino acids: CASSSAGGRWETQYF.

This sequence joins TRBV3-1 (or the pseudogene TRBV3-2) and TRBJ1-2; D is possibly TRBD1 (5 bases). Germline-derived CDR1 and CDR2 are LGHDT and YNNKEL (reference sequence). This CDR3 comprises 13 residues. The V and J ends lost 3 bases and 0 bases respectively, with 5 bases between them. CDR3 nucleotide sequence: TGTGCCAGCAGCCAGACAGCTAACTATGGCTACACCTTC. The encoded protein is CASSQTANYGYTF.

The gene calls are TRBV6-5 and TRBJ2-7; maybe TRBD1 (5 bases). CDR1 is MNHEY and CDR2 is SVGAGI in the germline V gene. This CDR3 contains 13 residues. With 2 bases removed from V and 5 bases from J, the gap between germline ends came to 10 bases. CDR3: CASSYGQGNEQYF. The CDR3 nucleotides are TGTGCCAGCAGTTACGGCCAGGGAAACGAGCAGTACTTC.

The chain uses TRBV7-3 and TRBJ2-1, with TRBD2 as a possible D gene (7 bases). Trimming shortened V by 4 bases and J by 0 bases, and 16 bases separated the two germline ends. The CDR3 length is 17 residues. Germline V gives CDR1 SGHTA, CDR2 FQGTGA. The CDR3 loop reads CASSYNGGPVSYNEQFF. CDR3 DNA: TGTGCCAGCAGCTACAACGGGGGGCCGGTCTCCTACAATGAGCAGTTCTTC.

The chain combines TRBV7-9 with TRBJ2-1; 7 bases agree with TRBD1. CDR3 length equals 13 residues. Germline V gene lookup returns CDR1 SEHNR and CDR2 FQNEAQ (reference sequence). V trimming: 6 bases; J trimming: 6 bases; junction bases outside the gene matches: 5. CDR3 residues: CASRSDRANEQFF. CDR3 DNA sequence: TGTGCCAGCAGAAGTGACAGGGCCAATGAGCAGTTCTTC.

CDR3 residues: CASRGGELQAGELFF. CDR3 DNA sequence: TGTGCCTCTAGAGGAGGGGAGCTTCAAGCCGGGGAGCTGTTTTTT. The chain has TRBV19 and TRBJ2-2; D possibly corresponds to TRBD2 (6 bases). CDR1 is LNHDA and CDR2 is SQIVND in the germline V gene (reference sequence). The ends were cut back, 11 bases at V and 6 bases at J, with 22 bases in the middle. This CDR3 has 15 amino acids.

The chain carries TRBV19 and TRBJ1-1; a weak D match, TRBD1 (6 bases). Looked up from germline, CDR1 is LNHDA and CDR2 is SQIVND (reference sequence). Deletions cut 6 bases from V and 2 bases from J, with 13 bases between. This CDR3 is 14 amino acids long. CDR3 nucleotide sequence: TGTGCCAGTAGAGAAACAGGGCCTAACACTGAAGCTTTCTTT. Translated: CASRETGPNTEAFF.

The CDR3 here is CASSEGGQAAYEQYF. Written as DNA, the CDR3 is TGTGCCAGCAGTGAAGGGGGACAGGCTGCCTACGAGCAGTACTTC. The chain is built from TRBV6-1 and TRBJ2-7; 8 bases map to TRBD1. Germline trimming cut 1 base from V and 2 bases from J; bases unmatched to any gene: 4. This CDR3 is 15 amino acids long. Germline V lookup: CDR1 MNHNS, CDR2 SASEGT.

This clone appeared a single time. V gene TRBV4-3 combines with J gene TRBJ1-1, with TRBD1 as a possible D gene (6 bases). Deletions cut 4 bases from V and 1 base from J, with 19 bases between. This CDR3 contains 17 residues. The V gene's germline CDR1 is LGHNA and CDR2 YSLEER. CDR3: CASSREISGGGNTEAFF. CDR3 coding DNA: TGCGCCAGCAGCCGCGAAATCTCGGGGGGCGGGAACACTGAAGCTTTCTTT.

The V call is TRBV30, the J call TRBJ1-2; 9 bases fit TRBD1. V trimming: 0 bases; J trimming: 8 bases; junction bases outside the gene matches: 4. This CDR3 is 13 amino acids long. Germline CDR1 is GTSNPN and CDR2 is SVGIG (reference sequence). The CDR3 nucleotides are TGTGCCTGGAGTGTACAGGGGGCGCGGGGCTACACCTTC. It specifies CAWSVQGARGYTF. The full variable domain, in which reference TRBV30 and TRBJ1-2 provide the parts outside the CDR3, is SQTIHQWPATLVQPVGSPLSLECTVEGTSNPNLYWYRQAAGRGLQLLFYSVGIGQISSEVPQNLSASRPQDRQFILSSKKLLLSDSGFYLCAWSVQGARGYTFGSGTRLTVV.

This clone was detected a few times. This chain uses TRBV21-1 with TRBJ1-5; the table's D call, TRBD1, has no DNA check behind it. TRBV21-1 counts as a pseudogene. The CDR3 extends over 19 amino acids. CDR3: CASSKGGRGGAVRNQPQHF. In DNA, the CDR3 is TGTGCCAGCAGCAAAGGGGGACGAGGGGGCGCCGTTCGCAATCAGCCCCAGCATTTT.

The chain employs TRBV6-2 or TRBV6-3 and TRBJ2-1, with D possibly being TRBD1 (5 bases). Trimming removed 4 bases at V and 7 bases at J, with 14 bases between. From germline, CDR1 is MNHEY and CDR2 SVGEGT. This CDR3 region has 14 residues. CDR3 residues: CASSFWQGWNEQFF. The DNA of the CDR3 is TGTGCCAGCAGTTTTTGGCAGGGATGGAATGAGCAGTTCTTC.

The J gene is TRBJ2-1, the V gene TRBV19, with 9 bases fitting TRBD2. Per germline, CDR1 LNHDA and CDR2 SQIVND (reference sequence). V gave up 1 base and J gave up 6 bases; unmatched junction bases: 7. The CDR3 has 16 residues. The CDR3 DNA sequence: TGTGCCAGTAGTATAGCCCTCGGGACTAGCCTCAATGAGCAGTTCTTC. It yields the protein CASSIALGTSLNEQFF.

The V and J genes are TRBV19 and TRBJ1-1, with 8 bases fitting TRBD1. The J segment lost 4 bases and the V segment lost 7 bases, leaving 8 bases of the junction unmatched. In germline, CDR1 is LNHDA, CDR2 SQIVND (reference sequence). CDR3 length: 14 amino acids. CDR3 coding DNA: TGTGCCAGTATCAAGGACAGGGCCGGCACTGAAGCTTTCTTT. Its translation: CASIKDRAGTEAFF. The whole variable domain, remainder taken from reference TRBV19 and TRBJ1-1, is DGGITQSPKYLFRKEGQNVTLSCEQNLNHDAMYWYRQDPGQGLRLIYYSQIVNDFQKGDIAEGYSVSREKKESFPLTVTSAQKNPTAFYLCASIKDRAGTEAFFGQGTRLTVV.

This clone was detected only once. The chain combines TRBV4-2 with TRBJ1-6; no clear D. The CDR3 is 13 residues long. Trimming took off 0 bases at V and 9 bases at J, with 6 bases between the two ends. Germline V gene sequence: CDR1 LGHNA, CDR2 YNFKEQ. The CDR3 here is CASSQDAGSPLHF. The DNA of the CDR3 is TGTGCCAGCAGCCAAGATGCCGGTTCACCCCTCCACTTT.

This rearrangement joins TRBV7-9 to TRBJ2-2; D remains ambiguous. CDR3 size: 14 residues. The V gene lost 6 bases and the J gene lost 4 bases, with 12 bases spanning the gap. The germline V gene has CDR1 SEHNR and CDR2 FQNEAQ (reference sequence). The CDR3 DNA reads TGTGCCAGCAGTTCTGACATGAGCACCGGGGAGCTGTTTTTT. The encoded protein is CASSSDMSTGELFF. The full variable domain, its missing parts supplied by reference TRBV7-9 and TRBJ2-2, is DTGVSQNPRHKITKRGQNVTFRCDPISEHNRLYWYRQTLGQGPEFLTYFQNEAQLEKSRLLSDRFSAERPKGSFSTLEIQRTEQGDSAMYLCASSSDMSTGELFFGEGSRLTVL.